These 8 T cell receptor beta chains originate from one sample sequenced in a study of T cell responses to AZD1222 COVID-19 vaccine (dated by TCRdb to the early 2020s). What this sample's time point label stands for: baseline before first vaccination. Library creation used the immunoSEQ multiplex PCR assay. TCRdb provides this immuneACCESS table in a form limited to in-frame rearrangements. Some clones are lacking; in checked studies, under half of them reflect an unresolved V gene, and why the rest are absent is not known. Here the sample has approximately 110,000 clones; more than 70% occur a single time. 3.5% to 5% of the sample goes to the ten largest clones. This sample comprised peripheral blood, obtained on day 0 of AZD1222 vaccination. The receptors here all came from an adult in good health.

There are a few counts of this clone. The chain couples TRBV5-1 to TRBJ2-4; D remains ambiguous. The CDR3 is 14 amino acids. The germline CDR1 and CDR2 sequences are SGHRS and YFSETQ. V lost 4 bases to trimming and J lost 8 bases, with 16 bases between them. CDR3 sequence (DNA): TGCGCCAGCAGCACGGACCGTCATAGAGACATTCAGTACTTC. The encoded protein is CASSTDRHRDIQYF.

The chain combines TRBV18 with TRBJ1-3; possibly TRBD1 for D (5 bases). Germline-derived CDR1 and CDR2 are KGHSH and LQKENI. Trimming shortened V by 6 bases and J by 4 bases, and 10 bases separated the two germline ends. The CDR3 consists of 13 residues. The CDR3 region is CASSDSLGNTIYF. DNA for the CDR3: TGTGCCAGCTCTGACAGCCTGGGAAACACCATATATTTT.

The table lists this clone with a count of one. V usage is TRBV11-2 and J usage is TRBJ2-1, with D perhaps TRBD2 (6 bases). Trimming left V 4 bases short and J 12 bases short, with 19 bases between. This CDR3 spans 14 amino acids. CDR1 is SGHAT and CDR2 is FQNNGV in the germline V gene. This CDR3 reads CASSSLRTISRQFF. CDR3 DNA sequence: TGTGCCAGCAGCTCCCTCCGGACTATTTCACGGCAGTTCTTC.

This chain uses TRBV6-2 or TRBV6-3 with TRBJ2-6; D unresolved. This CDR3 contains 15 residues. The germline V and J ends were trimmed by 5 bases and 1 base, with 9 bases remaining between them. Germline V CDR1 and CDR2: MNHEY, SVGEGT. This chain's CDR3 is CASSRHSSGANVLTF. The CDR3 DNA sequence: TGTGCCAGCAGTCGCCACAGTTCTGGGGCCAACGTCCTGACTTTC.

This chain uses TRBV28 with TRBJ2-3; 11 bases match TRBD1. The CDR3 has 15 residues. With V trimmed by 3 bases and J by 6 bases, 5 bases remained unmatched. CDR1 MDHEN and CDR2 SYDVKM come from the germline V gene. Written as DNA, the CDR3 is TGTGCCAGCAGTTTCTACGGGACAGGGGGGGATACGCAGTATTTT. Its protein product is CASSFYGTGGDTQYF.

This clone was counted once. The V gene is TRBV4-1, the J gene TRBJ2-1; 7 bases map to TRBD1. The germline V gene encodes CDR1 MGHRA and CDR2 YSYEKL. Unmatched junction bases numbered 6, after V lost 1 base and J lost 0 bases. CDR3 length: 17 residues. In DNA, the CDR3 is TGCGCCAGCAGCCAAGTAGAGGGACAGAGCTCCTACAATGAGCAGTTCTTC. Protein: CASSQVEGQSSYNEQFF.

Written as DNA, the CDR3 is TGCGCCAGCAGCTTGTTTCTCCTTTCCTCCGATACGCAGTATTTT. As protein: CASSLFLLSSDTQYF. The V and J genes are TRBV5-1 and TRBJ2-3, with unresolved D. This CDR3 spans 15 amino acids. Germline V lookup: CDR1 SGHRS, CDR2 YFSETQ. The V end lost 1 base, the J end lost 6 bases, and 15 bases lay between the germline ends. The variable domain in full, completed from reference TRBV5-1 and TRBJ2-3, reads KAGVTQTPRYLIKTRGQQVTLSCSPISGHRSVSWYQQTPGQGLQFLFEYFSETQRNKGNFPGRFSGRQFSNSRSEMNVSTLELGDSALYLCASSLFLLSSDTQYFGPGTRLTVL.

CDR3 bases: TGTGCCAGCAGAAATTCGAAGAAGGTGAATGGCTACACCTTC. Protein sequence: CASRNSKKVNGYTF. This chain uses TRBV6-5 with TRBJ1-2; D remains unclear. This CDR3 is built from 14 residues. CDR1 and CDR2 (germline): MNHEY, SVGAGI. V lost 6 bases to trimming and J lost 6 bases, with 17 bases between them.